The 13 T cell receptor beta chains given below trace back to one sample, sequenced in a study of shared clonotypes between healthy human individuals. Here immunoSEQ multiplex PCR was the method, and the copy in TCRdb shows in-frame clones only, minus some. The sample lists millions of clones, just under 95% seen once, with 1.1% in the top ten. The naive CD8 subset, CD45RO-negative cells positively selected for CCR7, excluded terminally differentiated effector memory CD45RA+ cells. The specimen was naive CD8+ T cells sorted from blood. These receptors were collected from a man between 18 and 29 years old in good health.

This rearrangement joins TRBV27 to TRBJ1-1, with 12 positions matching TRBD1. This CDR3 is 17 amino acids long. The germline V gene has CDR1 MNHEY and CDR2 SMNVEV (reference sequence). J gave up 5 bases and V 3 bases, and 10 bases lay outside the gene matches. The DNA for the CDR3 is TGTGCCAGCAGTTTCGGGACAGGGGGCCTCCGGGGAACTGAAGCTTTCTTT. Its protein is CASSFGTGGLRGTEAFF.

The chain links TRBV11-3 to TRBJ1-1; TRBD1 matches 9 bases. This CDR3 is 14 amino acids long. V shed 2 bases and J 2 bases; nucleotides not matched to a gene: 0. CDR1 SGHNT and CDR2 YENEEA come from the germline V gene. CDR3 protein: CASSLTGGNTEAFF. Here the CDR3 DNA reads TGTGCCAGCAGCTTAACAGGGGGCAACACTGAAGCTTTCTTT.

The V and J genes are TRBV11-1 and TRBJ2-1; the D is unclear. V shed 1 base and J shed 4 bases, with 14 bases lying between them. Germline CDR1 is SGHAT and CDR2 is FQDESV (reference sequence). This CDR3 has 16 residues. This CDR3 is CASSLGTGTPYNEQFF. In DNA form, the CDR3 reads TGTGCCAGCAGCTTAGGTACCGGAACACCTTACAATGAGCAGTTCTTC.

In this sample, this clone turned up a few times. This chain uses TRBV4-1 with TRBJ1-1; no firm D call. The germline V gene encodes CDR1 MGHRA and CDR2 YSYEKL. Trimming removed 2 bases from V and 3 bases from J, with 13 bases in between. This CDR3 region has 15 residues. For the CDR3, the DNA is TGCGCCAGCAGCCAACCCTATCGGGGAGACACTGAAGCTTTCTTT. Protein: CASSQPYRGDTEAFF.

The rearrangement links TRBV27 to TRBJ2-1, with D possibly being TRBD2 (6 bases). V was pared by 1 base and J by 5 bases, with 12 bases between. The CDR3 length is 15 residues. CDR1 is MNHEY and CDR2 is SMNVEV in the germline V gene (reference sequence). In DNA form, the CDR3 reads TGTGCCAGCAGTTTATACGTAGCGGCTGACAATGAGCAGTTCTTC. Its protein product is CASSLYVAADNEQFF.

The J gene is TRBJ2-7, the V gene TRBV10-3; no firm D call. With 9 bases removed from V and 1 base from J, the gap between germline ends came to 10 bases. CDR3 length: 12 residues. Germline V gene data show CDR1 as ENHRY and CDR2 as SYGVKD. CDR3 sequence: CAILDGSYEQYF. The CDR3 DNA reads as TGTGCCATATTGGACGGTTCCTACGAGCAGTACTTC.

The chain recombines TRBV6-1 with TRBJ1-2; a possible D gene is TRBD1 (6 bases). Trimming removed 2 bases from V and 1 base from J, with 23 bases in between. This CDR3 contains 19 residues. Germline V lookup: CDR1 MNHNS, CDR2 SASEGT. CDR3 amino acids: CASSEQAGATFALNYGYTF. In DNA, the CDR3 is TGTGCCAGCAGTGAACAGGCAGGGGCCACGTTCGCCCTTAACTATGGCTACACCTTC.

This clone was detected once. The CDR3 reads CASSLNSPEQYF. In nucleotides, the CDR3 is TGTGCCAGCAGCTTAAACTCGCCCGAGCAGTACTTC. This chain joins TRBV13 and TRBJ2-7; no clear D gene. Trimming removed 2 bases at V and 6 bases at J, with 8 bases between. Germline CDR1 PRHDT, CDR2 FYEKMQ (reference sequence). The CDR3 is made up of 12 amino acids.

The chain links TRBV29-1 to TRBJ2-7, with D perhaps matching TRBD1 (5 bases). This CDR3 has 13 residues. Germline assignment: CDR1 SQVTM and CDR2 ANQGSEA. V was shortened by 6 bases and J by 5 bases, with 17 bases between the two germline ends. CDR3 sequence: CSVSGPRADEQYF. CDR3 sequence (DNA): TGCAGCGTATCAGGCCCCAGGGCTGACGAGCAGTACTTC.

The rearrangement joins TRBV4-3 to TRBJ2-4; D may be TRBD2 (6 bases). Germline-derived CDR1 and CDR2 are LGHNA and YSLEER. V shed 0 bases and J shed 1 base, with 13 bases lying between them. This CDR3 is 17 amino acids long. The CDR3 loop is CASSQDWGEYAKNIQYF. The CDR3 bases are TGCGCCAGCAGCCAAGATTGGGGGGAGTACGCCAAAAACATTCAGTACTTC.

This chain connects TRBV9 to TRBJ2-3, with 13 bases matching TRBD2. This CDR3 is 15 amino acids long. Trimming took 4 bases from V and 7 from J; bases not matched to a gene: 6. Germline V CDR1 and CDR2: SGDLS, YYNGEE. The CDR3 spells CASSLTSGGANTQYF. The CDR3 DNA is TGTGCCAGCAGCCTTACTAGCGGGGGGGCGAATACGCAGTATTTT.

V gene TRBV19 combines with J gene TRBJ1-1; D gene ambiguous. The CDR3 runs 12 residues. In germline, CDR1 is LNHDA, CDR2 SQIVND (reference sequence). V lost 1 base to trimming and J lost 5 bases, with 5 bases between them. The CDR3 sequence: CASSIAMTEAFF. CDR3 DNA sequence: TGTGCCAGTAGTATAGCTATGACTGAAGCTTTCTTT.

This sequence joins TRBV30 and TRBJ2-7, with TRBD1 matching 8 bases. Losses at the gene ends were 1 base for V and 6 bases for J; bases not matched to a gene: 2. The length of the CDR3 is 12 residues. Germline CDR1 reads GTSNPN; CDR2 reads SVGIG (reference sequence). Here the CDR3 DNA reads TGTGCCTGGAGTGCTGACAGGGGCGAGCAGTACTTC. Protein sequence: CAWSADRGEQYF.